This TCR beta chain is from a study of blood T cell repertoires in COVID-19. Study background: The United States, Italy and Spain provided the acute and convalescent COVID-19 samples. T cells, B-cell-depleted T cells, or PBMCs supplied cDNA or gDNA.

This table comes from immunoSEQ multiplex PCR, and its TCRdb copy is limited to in-frame clones, with some not included. The sample has fewer than 250,000 clones, around 90% seen once. The germline V gene encodes CDR1 SGHVS and CDR2 FNYEAQ. V lost 2 bases to trimming and J lost 3 bases; unmatched junction nucleotides: 4. The CDR3 is 16 residues long. This chain links TRBV7-6 with TRBJ2-6, with TRBD1 matching 7 bases. The clonotype was recovered from a man aged 55 to 70 who had recovered from COVID-19. Specimen: peripheral blood. DNA for the CDR3: TGTGCCAGCAGCTTAACCACAGGGGATGGGGCCAACGTCCTGACTTTC. It is translated as CASSLTTGDGANVLTF.